The 22 T cell receptor beta chains in this list originate from one sample, sequenced in a study of blood T cell repertoires in COVID-19. Here immunoSEQ multiplex PCR was the method, and the copy in TCRdb shows in-frame clones only, minus some. The table has around 150,000 clones, 75% to 85% seen once. Material for sequencing was PBMCs or T cells enriched from blood (not recorded which). These receptors were collected from a man aged 40-55 years who had recovered from COVID-19.

This chain connects TRBV23-1 to TRBJ1-2, with D maybe TRBD1 (6 bases). TRBV23-1 is marked as an open reading frame, function uncertain. Trimming removed 4 bases at V and 7 bases at J, with 7 bases between. The CDR3 has 11 amino acids. CDR3 residues: CASSRGPGYTF. The CDR3 DNA reads TGCGCCAGCAGTCGGGGGCCTGGCTACACCTTC.

Remarks on this clone: This same CDR3 is encoded by further DNA sequences in the sample. The chain has TRBV15 and TRBJ1-5, with a tentative D call TRBD1 (6 bases). Germline assignment: CDR1 LNHNV and CDR2 YYDKDF (reference sequence). The CDR3 length is 16 residues. V lost 0 bases and J lost 1, with 10 bases in between. This CDR3 reads CATSREGAASNQPQHF. CDR3 nucleotides: TGTGCCACCAGCAGAGAGGGGGCGGCGAGCAATCAGCCCCAGCATTTT.

This chain joins TRBV5-1 and TRBJ2-3; TRBD1 matches 9 bases. The CDR3 runs 14 residues. The V and J ends lost 6 bases and 5 bases, in that order; junction bases with no gene match: 7. Germline V gene lookup returns CDR1 SGHRS and CDR2 YFSETQ. Written as DNA, the CDR3 is TGCGCCAGCAAACTGGGACAGGGAGGAGATACGCAGTATTTT. Protein product: CASKLGQGGDTQYF. The variable domain in full, with the rest retrieved from reference TRBV5-1 and TRBJ2-3, is KAGVTQTPRYLIKTRGQQVTLSCSPISGHRSVSWYQQTPGQGLQFLFEYFSETQRNKGNFPGRFSGRQFSNSRSEMNVSTLELGDSALYLCASKLGQGGDTQYFGPGTRLTVL.

The chain links TRBV6-4 to TRBJ2-3; D gene uncertain. This CDR3 region has 13 residues. Germline CDR1 is MRHNA and CDR2 is SNTAGT. Trimming stripped 7 bases from V and 5 bases from J, with 13 bases between. The chain's CDR3 is CASTRRAGDTQYF. In nucleotides, the CDR3 is TGTGCCAGCACCCGCCGTGCAGGAGATACGCAGTATTTT.

The chain joins TRBV6-6 to TRBJ2-7; 8 bases fit TRBD2. V lost 7 bases, J lost 6 bases, and 8 bases stayed unmatched. The CDR3 sequence is 13 residues long. The germline V gene has CDR1 MNHNY and CDR2 SVGAGI (reference sequence). CDR3 coding DNA: TGTGCCAGCACAAGCGGCGGGGGGCTCGAGCAGTACTTC. This gives the protein CASTSGGGLEQYF.

The chain employs TRBV2 and TRBJ1-2; 10 bases are shared with TRBD1. The CDR3 length is 13 residues. The germline gives CDR1 SNHLY, CDR2 FYNNEI. The junction had 6 bases not matched to a gene; V was cut back by 6 bases and J by 8 bases. CDR3 sequence reads: CASRSDRGYGYTF. The CDR3 DNA reads TGTGCCAGCAGATCGGACAGGGGGTACGGCTACACCTTC. Full variable domain (outside the CDR3, taken from reference TRBV2 and TRBJ1-2): EPEVTQTPSHQVTQMGQEVILRCVPISNHLYFYWYRQILGQKVEFLVSFYNNEISEKSEIFDDQFSVERPDGSNFTLKIRSTKLEDSAMYFCASRSDRGYGYTFGSGTRLTVV.

CDR3 in amino acids: CSVGRDLNTGELFF. The CDR3 DNA is TGCAGCGTTGGTCGGGACTTGAACACCGGGGAGCTGTTTTTT. The chain joins TRBV29-1 to TRBJ2-2; TRBD2 is a possible D gene (6 bases). With 4 bases removed from V and 1 base from J, the gap between germline ends came to 10 bases. Germline values: CDR1 SQVTM, CDR2 ANQGSEA. The CDR3 consists of 14 residues.

This chain links TRBV2 with TRBJ2-1, with a possible D match to TRBD1 (6 bases). CDR3 length: 13 amino acids. V gave up 3 bases and J gave up 7 bases, with 10 bases separating them. Germline values: CDR1 SNHLY, CDR2 FYNNEI. CDR3 sequence (DNA): TGTGCCAGCAGTGACCAGGGGCAGAATGAGCAGTTCTTC. Protein product: CASSDQGQNEQFF.

For the CDR3, the DNA is TGTGCCAGCAGTGAAGGGGGGAAAGAGACCCAGTACTTC. Translation gives CASSEGGKETQYF. The chain carries TRBV25-1 and TRBJ2-5, with D possibly TRBD2 on 6 matching bases. CDR3 length equals 13 residues. V was pared by 2 bases and J by 3 bases, with 7 bases between. Germline CDR1 is MGHDK and CDR2 is SYGVNS.

The chain links TRBV7-2 to TRBJ1-3; 7 bases are shared with TRBD1. The CDR3 runs to 14 residues. The V segment lost 3 bases and the J segment 5 bases; nucleotides outside the gene matches: 4. Germline CDR1 reads SGHTA; CDR2 reads FQGNSA. The DNA of the CDR3 is TGTGCCAGCAGCTTGACAGGGTTTAGAAACACCATATATTTT. Translation: CASSLTGFRNTIYF. The whole variable domain, filled in from reference TRBV7-2 and TRBJ1-3, reads GAGVSQSPSNKVTEKGKDVELRCDPISGHTALYWYRQSLGQGLEFLIYFQGNSAPDKSGLPSDRFSAERTGGSVSTLTIQRTQQEDSAVYLCASSLTGFRNTIYFGEGSWLTVV.

The chain joins TRBV5-1 to TRBJ2-5; D perhaps matches TRBD2 (6 bases). The length of the CDR3 is 14 residues. Trimming removed 4 bases from V and 4 bases from J, with 14 bases in between. CDR1 and CDR2 from the germline V gene are SGHRS and YFSETQ. CDR3 sequence reads: CASSLGDFRETQYF. The CDR3 nucleotides read TGCGCCAGCAGCCTAGGGGACTTCAGAGAGACCCAGTACTTC.

The chain combines TRBV19 with TRBJ1-4; TRBD1 aligns across 8 bases. Germline loops: CDR1 LNHDA, CDR2 SQIVND (reference sequence). There are 15 residues in the CDR3. With V trimmed by 6 bases and J by 7 bases, 10 bases remained unmatched. The CDR3 reads CASRDRDGLSEKLFF. For the CDR3, the DNA is TGTGCCAGTAGGGACAGGGACGGATTGAGTGAAAAACTGTTTTTT.

V and J are TRBV11-3 and TRBJ2-5, with D uncertain. Trimming left V 5 bases short and J 2 bases short, with 15 bases between. The CDR3 contains 15 residues. The germline V gene has CDR1 SGHNT and CDR2 YENEEA. CDR3 DNA: TGTGCCAGCAGCCCGCATAACAACCCGCAAGAGACCCAGTACTTC. This translates into CASSPHNNPQETQYF.

V usage is TRBV7-9 and J usage is TRBJ1-3; maybe TRBD1 (5 bases). There are 14 residues in the CDR3. V lost 3 bases to trimming and J lost 10 bases, with 16 bases between them. CDR1 and CDR2 (germline): SEHNR, FQNEAQ (reference sequence). This chain's CDR3 is CASSLADGRTTIYF. CDR3 nucleotide sequence: TGTGCCAGCAGCTTGGCAGATGGGCGGACAACCATATATTTT.

This chain joins TRBV5-1 and TRBJ2-7; perhaps TRBD1 as D (6 bases). There are 13 residues in the CDR3. Per germline, CDR1 SGHRS and CDR2 YFSETQ. Deletions cut 3 bases from V and 7 bases from J, with 14 bases between. The CDR3 sequence: CASSSEGVGEQYV. The CDR3 DNA follows: TGCGCCAGCAGCTCCGAGGGGGTCGGGGAGCAGTACGTC.

The chain combines TRBV11-3 with TRBJ2-2; a possible D gene is TRBD1 (5 bases). This CDR3 is 14 amino acids long. Germline-derived CDR1 and CDR2 are SGHNT and YENEEA. Between the trimmed V and J ends, which lost 5 bases and 6 bases, there was a span of 13 bases. CDR3 DNA: TGTGCCAGCAGCCTCTCGACAGTTCCCGGGGAGCTGTTTTTT. Translated: CASSLSTVPGELFF.

This chain joins TRBV6-5 and TRBJ1-1, with TRBD1 identical over 8 bases. Germline V CDR1 and CDR2: MNHEY, SVGAGI. The CDR3 contains 15 residues. V shed 7 bases and J 3 bases; nucleotides not matched to a gene: 10. CDR3 amino acids: CASTRTGRVDTEAFF. The DNA of the CDR3 is TGTGCCAGCACGCGGACAGGGAGAGTCGACACTGAAGCTTTCTTT.

The J gene is TRBJ2-3, the V gene TRBV3-1 (or the pseudogene TRBV3-2); D gene ambiguous. The germline gives CDR1 LGHDT, CDR2 YNNKEL (reference sequence). Deletions cut 3 bases from V and 1 base from J, with 8 bases between. There are 14 residues in the CDR3. The CDR3: CASSHSAGTDTQYF. DNA for the CDR3: TGTGCCAGCAGCCACAGCGCGGGCACAGATACGCAGTATTTT.

V gene TRBV7-2 combines with J gene TRBJ1-6; TRBD1 matches 9 bases. V was clipped by 5 bases and J by 9 bases; unmatched bases: 11. This CDR3 is 16 amino acids long. Germline loops: CDR1 SGHTA, CDR2 FQGNSA. CDR3 bases: TGTGCCAGCAGCCAGAGGACAGGGGCGCAGAGTTCACCCCTCCACTTT. Translating it yields CASSQRTGAQSSPLHF.

On this clone itself: The junction and the germline gene differ at one end; a read error may be behind it. The V call is TRBV12-5, the J call TRBJ2-2; unclear D gene. CDR1 is LGHNT, CDR2 FRNRAP, per germline. There are 12 residues in the CDR3. CDR3 coding DNA: TGTGCTAGTGGTTCCTATACCGCGGAGCTGTTTTTT. This gives the protein CASGSYTAELFF.

The chain joins TRBV9 to TRBJ2-2, with D uncertain. The germline gives CDR1 SGDLS, CDR2 YYNGEE. This CDR3 spans 13 amino acids. With 3 bases removed from V and 6 bases from J, the gap between germline ends came to 9 bases. The CDR3 DNA reads TGTGCCAGCAGCGCCCAGGCGCCCGGGGAGCTGTTTTTT. The encoded protein is CASSAQAPGELFF. Looking up the rest from reference TRBV9 and TRBJ2-2 gives the full variable domain: DSGVTQTPKHLITATGQRVTLRCSPRSGDLSVYWYQQSLDQGLQFLIQYYNGEERAKGNILERFSAQQFPDLHSELNLSSLELGDSALYFCASSAQAPGELFFGEGSRLTVL.

This clone has just one count. The chain carries TRBV12-3 or TRBV12-4 and TRBJ2-7; D may be TRBD2 (7 bases). V lost 8 bases and J 1 base, leaving 12 bases between the germline ends. This CDR3 spans 13 amino acids. CDR3 sequence (DNA): TGTGCCAGCGGGCGGGGGCGATCCTACGAGCAGTACTTC. Amino acids: CASGRGRSYEQYF.